The 19 T cell receptor beta chains below come from one sample, sequenced in a study of T-cell memory formation after mild COVID-19. TCRdb used MiXCR to reprocess the 5' RACE reads, holding one entry per CDR3 protein. The sample shows about 390,000 distinct CDR3 sequences, approximately 21% of them seen only once. The sequenced sample was PBMCs or a T cell subset sorted from them (not recorded which). These receptors were collected from an adult woman who had mild COVID-19 (a few samples of this study predate the infection). Cell type and time point are not known.

This clonotype appeared many times. This chain links TRBV27 with TRBJ2-1; perhaps TRBD1 as D (6 bases). Germline V gene data show CDR1 as MNHEY and CDR2 as SMNVEV (reference sequence). The V gene lost 6 bases and the J gene lost 2 bases, with 17 bases spanning the gap. The CDR3 totals 16 residues. The CDR3 protein is CASRPRPGQAYNEQFF. Written as DNA, the CDR3 is TGTGCCAGCAGACCACGTCCGGGACAAGCCTACAATGAGCAGTTCTTC.

The chain uses TRBV27 and TRBJ2-3, with 13 bases that match TRBD2. The J segment lost 8 bases and the V segment lost 5 bases, leaving 7 bases of the junction unmatched. Germline CDR1 MNHEY, CDR2 SMNVEV (reference sequence). The CDR3 is 15 residues long. The CDR3 DNA reads TGTGCCAGCAGTCGTACTAGCGGGAGGGTAGCTACGCAGTATTTT. It specifies CASSRTSGRVATQYF.

This clonotype has more than one count but fewer than ten. This rearrangement joins TRBV3-1 to TRBJ2-1; TRBD1 is a possible D gene (6 bases). The length of the CDR3 is 16 residues. Trimming stripped 2 bases from V and 3 bases from J, with 14 bases between. Germline assignment: CDR1 LGHDT and CDR2 YNNKEL (reference sequence). Here the CDR3 reads CASSQLSGQIYNEQFF. As DNA, the CDR3 is TGTGCCAGCAGCCAACTATCGGGACAAATCTACAATGAGCAGTTCTTC.

V is TRBV6-6 and J is TRBJ2-3; 7 nucleotides agree with TRBD1. CDR3 length: 15 residues. V dropped 2 bases and J dropped 5; count of bases not matched to a gene: 7. Looked up from germline, CDR1 is MNHNY and CDR2 is SVGAGI (reference sequence). In DNA, the CDR3 is TGTGCCAGCAGTTACCCCCTAAGGACAGGAGATACGCAGTATTTT. Residues: CASSYPLRTGDTQYF.

This clonotype was detected only a few times. The V and J genes are TRBV6-1 and TRBJ1-2, with 9 bases matching TRBD1. Germline V gene lookup returns CDR1 MNHNS and CDR2 SASEGT. J was trimmed by 13 bases and V by 5 bases; bases with no gene match: 5. The CDR3 is 11 residues long. The CDR3 here is CASSWDRAFTF. The CDR3 bases are TGTGCCAGCAGTTGGGACAGGGCCTTCACCTTC.

The sample holds a few counts of this clonotype. The rearrangement uses TRBV6-5 and TRBJ1-5; D is ambiguous. Germline CDR1 reads MNHEY; CDR2 reads SVGAGI. The CDR3 extends over 14 amino acids. Trimming pared 3 bases from V and 2 bases from J, leaving 8 bases between. CDR3 region: CASSYREGNQPQHF. The DNA of the CDR3 is TGTGCCAGCAGTTATCGGGAGGGCAATCAGCCCCAGCATTTT.

This clonotype appeared a few times. The chain recombines TRBV7-9 with TRBJ1-1; D is unclear. The CDR3 has 13 residues. Germline values: CDR1 SEHNR, CDR2 FQNEAQ (reference sequence). V lost 4 bases and J lost 3, with 9 bases in between. The DNA for the CDR3 is TGTGCCAGCAGCTCCTGGAGTGACACTGAAGCTTTCTTT. Encoded protein: CASSSWSDTEAFF. The entire variable domain, with the rest obtained from reference TRBV7-9 and TRBJ1-1, is as follows: DTGVSQNPRHKITKRGQNVTFRCDPISEHNRLYWYRQTLGQGPEFLTYFQNEAQLEKSRLLSDRFSAERPKGSFSTLEIQRTEQGDSAMYLCASSSWSDTEAFFGQGTRLTVV.

The sample holds many counts of this clonotype. The chain employs TRBV6-2 or TRBV6-3 and TRBJ2-1; a weak D match, TRBD2 (5 bases). V was trimmed by 10 bases and J by 7 bases, leaving 14 bases between them. The CDR3 is 12 residues long. From germline, CDR1 is MNHEY and CDR2 SVGEGT. As DNA, the CDR3 is TGTGCCACCGCAATCCGGGGAAATGAGCAGTTCTTC. Amino acids: CATAIRGNEQFF.

This clonotype appeared many times. This chain links TRBV7-3 with TRBJ2-3, with 9 positions matching TRBD1. The length of the CDR3 is 13 residues. J lost 13 bases, V lost 0 bases, and 5 bases had no gene match. Germline CDR1 reads SGHTA; CDR2 reads FQGTGA. This chain's CDR3 is CASSLTAGQGEYF. The CDR3 DNA reads TGTGCCAGCAGCTTAACGGCGGGACAGGGCGAGTATTTT. Using reference TRBV7-3 and TRBJ2-3 for the parts outside the CDR3, the full variable domain is GAGVSQTPSNKVTEKGKYVELRCDPISGHTALYWYRQSLGQGPEFLIYFQGTGAADDSGLPNDRFFAVRPEGSVSTLKIQRTERGDSAVYLCASSLTAGQGEYFGPGTRLTVL.

This clonotype was counted at least ten times. DNA of the CDR3: TGTGCCAGCAGTGATTTGACAGGGCCCAACACCGGGGAGCTGTTTTTT. Its translation is CASSDLTGPNTGELFF. The chain joins TRBV25-1 to TRBJ2-2; 7 bases match TRBD1. With 3 bases clipped from V and 2 bases from J, the junction kept 6 bases outside the gene matches. Germline lookup yields CDR1 MGHDK and CDR2 SYGVNS. The CDR3 is 16 amino acids.

This clonotype was observed a few times. V is TRBV10-3 and J is TRBJ2-1; TRBD1 matches at 10 bases. Germline V gene data show CDR1 as ENHRY and CDR2 as SYGVKD. The CDR3 extends over 15 amino acids. V lost 1 base, J lost 5 bases, and 2 bases stayed unmatched. The chain's CDR3 is CAISEFGTGDNEQFF. The CDR3, as DNA: TGTGCCATCAGTGAGTTCGGGACAGGGGACAATGAGCAGTTCTTC.

This chain joins TRBV12-3 or TRBV12-4 and TRBJ1-5, with a tentative D call TRBD1 (6 bases). This CDR3 spans 15 amino acids. V dropped 0 bases and J dropped 9 bases, with 15 bases sitting between them. In nucleotides, the CDR3 is TGTGCCAGCAGTTTAGCGCTCAGGGGAGTTGGGCCCCAGCATTTT. Residues: CASSLALRGVGPQHF.

This clonotype was observed many times. The chain employs TRBV5-1 and TRBJ2-4, with 14 bases aligning to TRBD2. Germline lookup yields CDR1 SGHRS and CDR2 YFSETQ. Losses at the gene ends were 4 bases for V and 1 base for J; bases not matched to a gene: 13. The CDR3 has 20 amino acids. This CDR3 is CASSAYPGLAGVLAKNIQYF. CDR3 bases: TGCGCCAGCAGCGCATACCCGGGACTAGCGGGAGTCCTGGCCAAAAACATTCAGTACTTC.

This clonotype was seen a few times. The chain links TRBV4-3 to TRBJ2-1; 7 positions agree with TRBD1. Per the germline V gene, CDR1 is LGHNA and CDR2 is YSLEER. V was clipped by 1 base and J by 10 bases; unmatched bases: 10. The CDR3 length is 15 residues. CDR3 coding DNA: TGCGCCAGCAGCCAAGTCGGGACAGATAGAGGGGAGCAGTTCTTC. Translated, it gives CASSQVGTDRGEQFF.

The sample holds a few counts of this clonotype. The chain uses TRBV5-1 and TRBJ2-5; D may be TRBD2 (5 bases). The CDR3 is 14 amino acids. Germline V lookup: CDR1 SGHRS, CDR2 YFSETQ. V dropped 5 bases and J dropped 5 bases, with 16 bases sitting between them. CDR3 sequence reads: CASSLGLLGETQYF. CDR3 DNA sequence: TGCGCCAGCAGTCTAGGACTGCTCGGGGAGACCCAGTACTTC.

This clonotype was observed a few times. V usage is TRBV29-1 and J usage is TRBJ1-1; the D is unclear. The CDR3 runs 10 residues. V lost 7 bases and J lost 6, with 9 bases in between. Germline CDR1 reads SQVTM; CDR2 reads ANQGSEA. This chain's CDR3 is CSASDAEAFF. In nucleotides, the CDR3 is TGCAGCGCCTCGGACGCTGAAGCTTTCTTT.

This clonotype has just a few counts. The V call is TRBV29-1, the J call TRBJ1-2; perhaps TRBD1 as D (6 bases). Germline CDR1 reads SQVTM; CDR2 reads ANQGSEA. The germline V and J ends were trimmed by 1 base and 6 bases, with 18 bases remaining between them. The CDR3 length is 15 residues. CDR3 residues: CSVEAPGRGADGYTF. CDR3 bases: TGCAGCGTTGAAGCCCCGGGTCGGGGGGCAGATGGCTACACCTTC.

This chain connects TRBV6-1 to TRBJ1-2; unclear D gene. V shed 2 bases and J shed 6 bases, with 7 bases lying between them. Germline CDR1 reads MNHNS; CDR2 reads SASEGT. The CDR3 spans 12 residues. The CDR3, as DNA: TGTGCCAGCAGTGAACCTTCGCATGGCTACACCTTC. It is translated as CASSEPSHGYTF.

The chain links TRBV4-2 to TRBJ2-6; D is unresolved. The length of the CDR3 is 18 residues. Germline CDR1 and CDR2: LGHNA and YNFKEQ. Trimming removed 0 bases at V and 0 bases at J, with 12 bases between. The CDR3 spells CASSQEAPGNSGANVLTF. The CDR3 DNA reads TGTGCCAGCAGCCAAGAGGCTCCGGGCAACTCTGGGGCCAACGTCCTGACTTTC.